This T cell receptor beta chain was sequenced in a study of blood T cell repertoires in COVID-19. About the research overall: Donors in the United States, Italy and Spain gave samples during acute or convalescent COVID-19.

Germline V gene data show CDR1 as SNHLY and CDR2 as FYNNEI. V was clipped by 0 bases and J by 7 bases, with 15 bases between them. This CDR3 comprises 15 residues. Repertoires were generated with immunoSEQ multiplex PCR, while TCRdb's copy carries only in-frame clones and drops some. Of about 220,000 clones in the sample, around 84% were seen once. The clonotype originates from a man aged 40-55 years who had recovered from COVID-19. The rearrangement uses TRBV2 and TRBJ1-2, with D hard to call. The material sequenced was peripheral blood. CDR3 amino acids: CASSEARVGSRGYTF. CDR3 sequence (DNA): TGTGCCAGCAGTGAAGCTCGAGTGGGGAGTCGTGGCTACACCTTC.